This T cell receptor (beta chain) was sequenced in a study of T cell responses to AZD1222 COVID-19 vaccine. The assay was immunoSEQ multiplex PCR, and TCRdb's table has in-frame clones only and misses some. The sample holds approximately 100,000 clones, 85% to 90% seen once. The CDR3 extends over 12 amino acids. V lost 8 bases to trimming and J lost 10 bases, with 15 bases between them. Germline loops: CDR1 SGHTA, CDR2 FQGTGA. General study findings and limits: Spike-wide vaccine-associated CD4 TCRs dominated at 160-218 and 743-854. Baseline seropositivity characterized only a handful of AZD1222 recipients. There were mostly white British donors and more females than males, and clonal diversity was possibly underestimated. Repertoires were sampled only after the peak T cell response.

In the case of this clone: No antigen is known for it.

Sample: peripheral blood, taken on day 0 of AZD1222 vaccination. V usage is TRBV7-3 and J usage is TRBJ2-1, with D perhaps being TRBD1 or TRBD2 (5 bases each). This TCR derives from an adult in good health. CDR3: CASGSFGTEQFF. The CDR3 nucleotides are TGTGCCAGCGGATCATTCGGGACCGAGCAGTTCTTC.